This record concerns one TCR beta chain sequence. The antigen is unknown. CD45RO/CCR7/CD25/CD127/CD95/CD27 separated CD4+ naive, central memory, regulatory and stem cell-like memory cells by sorting. These data come from a study of beta chain features in type 1 diabetes. Findings of the study overall: Shorter TCRB CDR3s, moderately but significantly so, marked every one of the four CD4+ subsets in Type 1 diabetes patients.

cDNA synthesis used the whole RNA isolate, giving expressed TCRB sequences. Assay: immunoSEQ multiplex PCR; the TCRdb copy retains only in-frame clones and omits some. Of around 250,000 clones in the sample, about a fifth were seen once. The CDR3 sequence is 12 residues long. Germline CDR1 is MDHEN and CDR2 is SYDVKM. The source is a middle-aged woman with type 1 diabetes. The chain employs TRBV28 and TRBJ2-5; a weak D match, TRBD2 (6 bases). Sequenced: naive CD4+ T cells from blood. CDR3 sequence (DNA): TGTGCTATAGCGGCATACCAAGAGACCCAGTACTTC. Its translation is CAIAAYQETQYF. The whole variable domain, filled in from reference TRBV28 and TRBJ2-5, reads DVKVTQSSRYLVKRTGEKVFLECVQDMDHENMFWYRQDPGLGLRLIYFSYDVKMKEKGDIPEGYSVSREKKERFSLILESASTNQTSMYLCAIAAYQETQYFGPGTRLLVL.